This T cell receptor (beta chain) was recorded in a study of sequential checkpoint blockade in melanoma. The sample's treatment: randomized to nivolumab then ipilimumab (arm A) or the reverse (arm B). Using immunoSEQ multiplex PCR, the repertoire was profiled, and TCRdb retains in-frame clones only, with some absent. This sample yields 3,200 or so clones, of which roughly 50% are seen a single time; around 23% belongs to the top ten. Germline CDR1 is SGHTA and CDR2 is FQGNSA. This CDR3 is 15 amino acids long. Deletions cut 1 base from V and 3 bases from J, with 13 bases between. This clone is medium-sized by share.

The sequenced sample was CD8+ T cells sorted from blood (inferred from file names), obtained from a patient given nivolumab and ipilimumab in sequence. The chain uses TRBV7-2 and TRBJ2-7; D remains unclear. This TCR was recovered from a human donor with melanoma. CDR3: CASSLDGSVYYEQYF. The CDR3 DNA reads TGTGCCAGCAGCTTAGACGGGTCCGTATACTACGAGCAGTACTTC.